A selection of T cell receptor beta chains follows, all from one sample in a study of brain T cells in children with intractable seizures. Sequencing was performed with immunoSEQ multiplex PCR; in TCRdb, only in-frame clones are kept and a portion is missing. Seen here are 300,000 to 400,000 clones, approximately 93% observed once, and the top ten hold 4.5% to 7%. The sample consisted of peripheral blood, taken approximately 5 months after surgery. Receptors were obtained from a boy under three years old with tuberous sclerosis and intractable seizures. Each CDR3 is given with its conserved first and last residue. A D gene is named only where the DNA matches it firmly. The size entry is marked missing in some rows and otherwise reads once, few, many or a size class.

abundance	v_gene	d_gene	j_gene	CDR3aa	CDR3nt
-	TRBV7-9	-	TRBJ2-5	CASSPRREETQYF	TGTGCCAGCAGCCCTAGGAGAGAAGAGACCCAGTACTTC
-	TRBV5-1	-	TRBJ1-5	CASSWDSNQPQHF	TGCGCCAGCAGCTGGGACAGCAATCAGCCCCAGCATTTT
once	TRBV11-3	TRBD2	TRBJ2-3	CASSFTSAYTDTQYF	TGTGCCAGCAGCTTCACTAGCGCTTACACAGATACGCAGTATTTT
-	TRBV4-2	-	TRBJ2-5	CASSQDAITVGKETQYF	TGTGCCAGCAGCCAAGATGCGATAACGGTGGGAAAAGAGACCCAGTACTTC
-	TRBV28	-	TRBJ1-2	CASSLGQPFYGYTF	TGTGCCAGCAGTTTAGGACAACCGTTCTATGGCTACACCTTC
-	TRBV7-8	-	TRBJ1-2	CASSLARAGANYGYTF	TGTGCCAGCAGCTTAGCGAGGGCAGGGGCTAACTATGGCTACACCTTC
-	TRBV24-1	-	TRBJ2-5	CATSDRRGETQYF	TGTGCCACCAGTGATAGAAGGGGAGAGACCCAGTACTTC
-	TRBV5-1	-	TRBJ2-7	CASSHTGAYEQYF	TGCGCCAGCAGCCACACCGGGGCCTACGAGCAGTACTTC
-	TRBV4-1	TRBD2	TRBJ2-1	CASSQPGLAGGRPNENEQFF	TGCGCCAGCAGCCAACCGGGACTAGCGGGGGGACGACCCAACGAGAATGAGCAGTTCTTC
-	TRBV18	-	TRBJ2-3	CASSLPDVRYTQYF	TGTGCCAGCTCTCTCCCGGACGTCAGGTATACGCAGTATTTT
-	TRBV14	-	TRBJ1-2	CASSQLGGSYNYGYTF	TGTGCCAGCAGCCAACTAGGGGGGAGTTATAACTATGGCTACACCTTC
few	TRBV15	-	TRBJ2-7	CATSRETLRGSYEQYF	TGTGCCACCAGCAGAGAGACTCTCCGAGGCTCCTACGAGCAGTACTTC
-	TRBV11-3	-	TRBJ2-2	CASSPLSGYTGELFF	TGTGCCAGCAGTCCACTTAGCGGTTACACCGGGGAGCTGTTTTTT
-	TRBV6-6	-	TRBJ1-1	CASSGSGVNTEAFF	TGTGCCAGCAGCGGCAGCGGGGTGAACACTGAAGCTTTCTTT
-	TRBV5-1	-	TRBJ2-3	CASSLDGSSPDTQYF	TGCGCCAGCAGCTTGGACGGGAGTAGCCCAGATACGCAGTATTTT
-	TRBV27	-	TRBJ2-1	CASSLPAAHSSYNEQFF	TGTGCCAGCAGTTTACCGGCGGCTCACAGCTCCTACAATGAGCAGTTCTTC
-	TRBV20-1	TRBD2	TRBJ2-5	CSASALAGGQETQYF	TGCAGTGCTAGTGCCCTAGCGGGAGGTCAAGAGACCCAGTACTTC
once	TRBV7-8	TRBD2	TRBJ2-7	CASSLRAGREYEQYF	TGTGCCAGCAGCTTAAGGGCAGGGAGGGAGTACGAGCAGTACTTC